This section outlines one T cell receptor (beta chain) sequence together with its context. This clone was counted a single time. The antigen it binds to is not known. Base-call qualities are not available, and no considerably larger clone is one nucleotide away. The CDR3 has 12 amino acids, counting the end cysteine and phenylalanine. Solely the CDR3 DNA is kept, with 36 bases framed from the first base. The V and J ends are trimmed by 6 bases and 0 bases, leaving 3 bases between them. CDR1 and CDR2 (SGDLS, YYNGEE) derive from the germline V gene. In total, 500 to 700 healthy bone marrow donors made up the cohort. All cohort members were sampled while nominally healthy, although unrecorded immune exposures were likely present. The donor was CMV seronegative and belonged to the group of more than 300 seronegative cohort members. Every donor gave a peripheral blood sample, and the peripheral blood mononuclear cells from that sample were used for TCR beta sequencing. The Qiagen DNeasy Blood Extraction Kit was used to extract genomic DNA from the blood cell samples.

The sample belongs to a study of cytomegalovirus exposure and HLA in healthy donors (dated by TCRdb to the late 2010s). General notes on the study: According to an earlier analysis of around 600 of the donors, about 180 million T cells yielded 100 million or so unique TCR beta sequences and 276 Gb of sequence data. Both class I and class II loci were covered by HLA typing, at four-digit resolution. Alongside the repertoire data, information on donor age, sex, ethnicity and CMV serostatus was compiled. To decide whether each TCR beta V gene segment behaved as functional or pseudogenic, an earlier analysis of 587 of the donors relied on high-throughput TCR beta sequencing. Across some 400 genotyped donors of the cohort, an average of 235,054 unique TCR beta nucleotide sequences per donor were sequenced, and approximately 17% of those sequences were non-productive. A later analysis re-examined previously published TCR beta repertoires from over 500 donors and added high-resolution HLA genotyping to investigate patterns of TCR occurrence. The study aimed to test whether signatures of past pathogen exposure could be identified by cataloging public T cell receptors. Roughly 5 DR-DQ haplotypes were handled as single units for association and clustering, since linkage in the cohort was strong. The study combined high-throughput TCR immunosequencing, statistical association of individual TCRs with disease status, and machine learning to predict cytomegalovirus infection status. All discovery cohort repertoires had been generated using a single sequencing platform. The number of donors typed differed by locus, with about 620-630 for A, B, C, DRB1 and DQB1, more than 500 for DQA1, 600 to 610 for DPA1, and around 450 for DPB1. A separate validation cohort of some 130 different subjects was used in addition to the approximately 610-subject first cohort. The genetic ancestry cluster associated with self-reported Caucasian donors included 65% to 90% of the approximately 400 genotyped donors. Rather than drawing on any new phenotypic data, the later analysis identified candidate immune exposures from TCR beta sequences and the way those sequences occurred across donors. The T cell repertoires of around 670 subjects were profiled by immunosequencing and related to cytomegalovirus serostatus. A later genetic analysis took genome-wide SNP genotypes for about 65% of the roughly 670 donors and used that subset as a discovery cohort. An early release that covered some 630 HLA-typed donors contained about 290 gigabases of sequencing data and 65 million to 100 million unique TCR sequences. Here is what the overall study found, with its caveats: According to the authors, the approach could potentially be generalized to other disease states and immunological phenotypes. In a later analysis, HLA-associated TCR beta chains showed more clonal expansion and lower generation probabilities than non-associated chains that were equally common. In vitro tests confirmed that a few of the cytomegalovirus-associated TCR beta chains recognize cytomegalovirus antigens. The study listed 150 to 200 TCR beta chains as associated with cytomegalovirus. A further reported finding was that TCR beta sequences accurately predicted the HLA-A and HLA-B alleles for most subjects in the first cohort. Cytomegalovirus status was reported to be diagnosed by the classifier with high specificity and sensitivity in both the original and validation cohorts. Assigning TCR associations to individual alleles was difficult when HLA alleles, especially DR and DQ, strongly co-occurred. The presence/absence analyses assumed that sequencing depth was roughly uniform across donors, and that assumption may not be true. Because counts were too low, about 18 rarely observed V segments, including chromosome 9 orphons, were left out of the earlier analysis of about 620 of the donors. CMV serostatus was the only immune exposure information available for the cohort. At a false discovery rate of 0.05, a later analysis linked around 17,000 TCR beta sequences to specific HLA alleles. Because the 87-base-pair reads could not distinguish some IMGT-functional V segments, including TRBV6-2 and TRBV6-3, those segments were excluded. According to a later genetic analysis, donors in an Asian-associated ancestry cluster had fewer N-insertions in productive TCRs than the approximately 700-donor mean. A cluster of highly shared sequence variants was judged likely to be a technical artifact of the sequencing pipeline. A later analysis found that most CMV-associated TCR beta chains appeared HLA-restricted, with HLA associations seemingly driven largely by CMV exposure. Broadly in line with IMGT annotations, most TCR beta V segments showed up in productive rearrangements about 90% or about 30% of the time in an earlier analysis of several hundred of the donors. Correlated functional status among segregating V segments might be attributable to linkage disequilibrium, but an unknown experimental factor could not be ruled out. Only TCR beta chains were sequenced in this cohort, and the absence of alpha or paired-chain data limited detectable features. Because HLA typing was missing for some donors at each locus, association tests included only the typed subset. In a later analysis, the rate of TCR association differed among HLA loci, with DRB1 alleles having the most associated TCRs and HLA-C alleles having the fewest. In a later genetic analysis, a missense DCLRE1C variant was associated with V-gene and J-gene trimming of TCR beta chains, and the association was replicated in an independent cohort. A later analysis reported that several top co-occurrence clusters appeared linked to parvovirus B19, influenza, CMV and Epstein-Barr virus. Most TCR sequences were seen in very few donors, while some public TCRs were found in many individuals.

Library method: the immunoSEQ multiplex PCR assay. A mixture of 60 forward primers for TCR Vbeta segments and 13 reverse primers for TCR Jbeta segments was used in the multiplex PCR. The CDR3 region of rearranged TCR beta genes was amplified from genomic DNA with a multiplex PCR assay. Amplified TCR beta libraries were sequenced as 87-base-pair reads on the Illumina HiSeq System. Turning to the authors' computational methods: A later analysis counted about 80 million unique TCR beta chains across the 550 to 750 repertoires, and roughly 9.9 million of these chains were shared by at least two donors. To remove PCR and sequencing errors, raw reads were error-corrected and collapsed into unique sequences using a nearest-neighbor algorithm that merged closely related sequences. V, D and J gene segments were assigned by aligning CDR3 sequences to IMGT reference sequences. For a sequence to be retained, a match of at least six nucleotides was required to both a V gene segment and a J gene segment. A rearrangement was called productive if the CDR3 had no stop codons and remained in frame with V and J, and every other rearrangement was called non-productive. CDR3 was defined by IMGT convention, running from the second conserved V-encoded cysteine to the conserved J-encoded phenylalanine. The earlier analysis of 587 of the donors excluded sequences that lacked an unambiguous match to a single V gene segment. An earlier analysis of over 450 of the donors classified V segments as functional when productive rearrangements were above 56.7% and as segregating when the standard deviation between donors was above 5%. A statistical classification framework was developed to diagnose cytomegalovirus status using the catalog of TCR beta chain sequences. In a later analysis, TCR nucleotide sequences were compared against IMGT/GENE-DB human TR gene sequences so that V and J genes could be assigned. The TCRdist pipeline was used in a later analysis to assign CDR3 sequences and most-parsimonious VDJ recombination scenarios. A later analysis defined each TCR beta chain by its CDR3 amino acid sequence plus V-gene family, and excluded reads lacking a unique V-gene family. A later analysis removed 500 to 600 highly shared, low-generation-probability nucleotide sequences to deal with suspected cross-contamination and a sequencing artifact. In a later analysis, a clonal expansion index was calculated for each public chain from normalized within-repertoire ranks of inferred template counts. In a later analysis, generation probabilities were computed using a VDJ recombination model fitted to out-of-frame rearrangements, and the results were checked against IGoR. In a later analysis, TCR-TCR, TCR-HLA and TCR-CMV co-occurrence was scored with hypergeometric tests, and a repertoire-size bias correction was applied to TCR pairs. In a later analysis, false discovery rates were estimated by permuting HLA or CMV assignments 20 times. In a later analysis, co-occurring TCRs were grouped using DBSCAN, with TCRdist sequence similarity added in when clustering inside HLA-allele-positive subsets. Repertoires with fewer than 30,000 or more than 120,000 public chains were left out of co-occurrence clustering, as were four to six repertoires with anomalous nucleotide sharing. Held by TCRdb, this immuneACCESS table contains in-frame sequences only and omits some clones. Under half of the omission traces to an unresolved V gene where checked; the cause of the rest is unknown. The V and J calls and clone size come from that table; D and trimming were worked out from the DNA. Across this sample there are around 99,000 clones, with around 77% seen only once. The ten largest clones represent about 4.3% of the sample.

Material: PBMCs. This clonotype was sampled from a male donor in good health and CMV-seronegative. The sequence links TRBV9 to TRBJ2-2; no D gene can be assigned with confidence. The CDR3 sequence is CASTTNTGELFF. The DNA reads as follows: TGTGCCAGCACTACGAACACCGGGGAGCTGTTTTTT.